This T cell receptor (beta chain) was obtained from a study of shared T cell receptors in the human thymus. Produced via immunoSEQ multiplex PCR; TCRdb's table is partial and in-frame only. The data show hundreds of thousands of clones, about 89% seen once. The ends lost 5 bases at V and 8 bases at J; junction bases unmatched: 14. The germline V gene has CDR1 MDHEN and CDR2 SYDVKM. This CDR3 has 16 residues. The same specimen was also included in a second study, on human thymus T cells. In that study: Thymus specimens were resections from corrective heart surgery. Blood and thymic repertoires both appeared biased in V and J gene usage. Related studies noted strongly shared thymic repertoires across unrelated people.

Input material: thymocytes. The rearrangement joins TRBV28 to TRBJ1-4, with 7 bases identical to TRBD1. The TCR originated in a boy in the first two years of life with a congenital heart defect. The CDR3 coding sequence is TGTGCCAGCAGTCGAATGGACAGGCAAAGGGGAGAAAAACTGTTTTTT. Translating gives CASSRMDRQRGEKLFF.